The rows below give T cell receptor beta chains drawn from one sample of a study of shared clonotypes between healthy human individuals. The protocol was immunoSEQ multiplex PCR, while the TCRdb copy is restricted to in-frame clones and leaves out a portion. This sample has about 490,000 clones, with over 70% found just once. Material: PBMCs. The source of these receptors is a woman aged 40 to 49 in good health. Some clones in this sample may be carry-over from other donors' samples. Each CDR3 is given without its conserved first and last residue.

j_gene: TRBJ2-7; v_gene: TRBV4-3; CDR3aa: ASSQEIGSPSEQY
j_gene: TRBJ1-5; v_gene: TRBV19; CDR3aa: ASSIGGTNGNQPQH
j_gene: TRBJ2-2; v_gene: TRBV4-2; CDR3aa: ASSPRPAVTGELF
j_gene: TRBJ1-4; v_gene: TRBV6-1; CDR3aa: AISESARGANEKLF
j_gene: TRBJ2-7; v_gene: TRBV28; CDR3aa: ASRGLAGWEQY
j_gene: TRBJ1-5; v_gene: TRBV6-5; CDR3aa: ASSTHLGQPQH
j_gene: TRBJ2-3; v_gene: TRBV4-2; CDR3aa: ASSHKGLAGGQSTDTQY
j_gene: TRBJ2-7; v_gene: TRBV11-2; CDR3aa: ASSSGTGGEQY
j_gene: TRBJ2-5; v_gene: TRBV5-1; CDR3aa: ASSPRTSLQGGQETQY
j_gene: TRBJ1-1; v_gene: TRBV2; CDR3aa: ASRATGGTEAF
j_gene: TRBJ1-3; v_gene: TRBV5-1; CDR3aa: ASSLGQGSSGNTIY
j_gene: TRBJ2-4; v_gene: TRBV4-1; CDR3aa: ASSSPGGTKNIQY
j_gene: TRBJ2-7; v_gene: TRBV7-2; CDR3aa: ASSPQAGEFREQY
j_gene: TRBJ1-4; v_gene: TRBV7-9; CDR3aa: ASSTGQGLNEKLF
j_gene: TRBJ2-7; v_gene: TRBV28; CDR3aa: ASSFYSYEQY
j_gene: TRBJ2-7; v_gene: TRBV5-1; CDR3aa: ASSPGLFSYEQY
j_gene: TRBJ2-7; v_gene: TRBV6-5; CDR3aa: ASSMGESYEQY
j_gene: TRBJ2-7; v_gene: TRBV7-2; CDR3aa: ASSRIGGNYEQY
j_gene: TRBJ2-5; v_gene: TRBV7-7; CDR3aa: ASSLDRDETQY
j_gene: TRBJ2-2; v_gene: TRBV7-3; CDR3aa: ASSLSGSKTGELF
j_gene: TRBJ2-7; v_gene: TRBV7-6; CDR3aa: ASSLAAGQGAYEQY
j_gene: TRBJ2-7; v_gene: TRBV15; CDR3aa: ATSRDTTAEQY
j_gene: TRBJ2-7; v_gene: TRBV11-2; CDR3aa: ASSLRLAEVYEQY
j_gene: TRBJ2-5; v_gene: TRBV5-4; CDR3aa: ASSSSPTHLDQY
j_gene: TRBJ1-5; v_gene: TRBV7-2; CDR3aa: ASSQRQGSQPQH
j_gene: TRBJ2-1; v_gene: TRBV7-9; CDR3aa: ASSLPYRLAGGRNEQF
j_gene: TRBJ2-7; v_gene: TRBV7-9; CDR3aa: ASSLVGYSYEQY
j_gene: TRBJ1-5; v_gene: TRBV7-2; CDR3aa: ASSLITDNQPQH
j_gene: TRBJ2-7; v_gene: TRBV7-2; CDR3aa: ASSLIAVAQGPYEQY
j_gene: TRBJ1-5; v_gene: TRBV4-1; CDR3aa: ASSRDREDQPQH
j_gene: TRBJ1-4; v_gene: TRBV29-1; CDR3aa: SVVMRNSEKLF
j_gene: TRBJ2-1; v_gene: TRBV4-1; CDR3aa: ASSLVAGKQL
j_gene: TRBJ1-2; v_gene: TRBV28; CDR3aa: ASSLGRGGYT
j_gene: TRBJ1-5; v_gene: TRBV4-3; CDR3aa: ASSLSGDQPQH
j_gene: TRBJ2-2; v_gene: TRBV27; CDR3aa: ASRQGAVGELF
j_gene: TRBJ2-7; v_gene: TRBV18; CDR3aa: ASSQTSGSIYEHH
j_gene: TRBJ2-5; v_gene: TRBV4-3; CDR3aa: ASSPQETQY
j_gene: TRBJ1-2; v_gene: TRBV7-9; CDR3aa: ASSRSAANYGYT
j_gene: TRBJ1-2; v_gene: TRBV4-1; CDR3aa: ASSQDRQDGYGYT
j_gene: TRBJ1-4; v_gene: TRBV28; CDR3aa: ASTQRAKLF
j_gene: TRBJ1-1; v_gene: TRBV4-3; CDR3aa: ASSPTGLRNTEAF
j_gene: TRBJ1-2; v_gene: TRBV5-1; CDR3aa: ASSLQGENYGYT
j_gene: TRBJ2-7; v_gene: TRBV15; CDR3aa: ATSRDLEGEQY
j_gene: TRBJ1-5; v_gene: TRBV27; CDR3aa: ASNRQGANQPQH
j_gene: TRBJ1-2; v_gene: TRBV30; CDR3aa: AWRAGLVGREDYGYT
j_gene: TRBJ2-7; v_gene: TRBV5-1; CDR3aa: ASSPDGGQVY
j_gene: TRBJ2-2; v_gene: TRBV5-1; CDR3aa: ASSLGRLNTGELF
j_gene: TRBJ2-2; v_gene: TRBV7-3; CDR3aa: ASSLTGLANTGELF